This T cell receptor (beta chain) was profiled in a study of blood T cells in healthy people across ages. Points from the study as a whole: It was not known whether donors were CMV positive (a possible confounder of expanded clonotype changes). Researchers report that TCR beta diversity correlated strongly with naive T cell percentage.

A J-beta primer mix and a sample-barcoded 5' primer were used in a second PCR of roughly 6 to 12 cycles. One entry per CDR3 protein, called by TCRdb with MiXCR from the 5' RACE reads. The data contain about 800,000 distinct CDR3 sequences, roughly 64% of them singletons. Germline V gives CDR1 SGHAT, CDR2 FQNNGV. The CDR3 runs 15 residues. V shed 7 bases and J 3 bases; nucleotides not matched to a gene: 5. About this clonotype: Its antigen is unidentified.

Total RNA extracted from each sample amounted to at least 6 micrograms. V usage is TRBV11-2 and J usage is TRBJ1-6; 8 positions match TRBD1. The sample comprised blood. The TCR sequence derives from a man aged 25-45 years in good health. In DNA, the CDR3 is TGTGCCAGCAACTCGACAGGGGTCTATAATTCACCCCTCCACTTT. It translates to CASNSTGVYNSPLHF.